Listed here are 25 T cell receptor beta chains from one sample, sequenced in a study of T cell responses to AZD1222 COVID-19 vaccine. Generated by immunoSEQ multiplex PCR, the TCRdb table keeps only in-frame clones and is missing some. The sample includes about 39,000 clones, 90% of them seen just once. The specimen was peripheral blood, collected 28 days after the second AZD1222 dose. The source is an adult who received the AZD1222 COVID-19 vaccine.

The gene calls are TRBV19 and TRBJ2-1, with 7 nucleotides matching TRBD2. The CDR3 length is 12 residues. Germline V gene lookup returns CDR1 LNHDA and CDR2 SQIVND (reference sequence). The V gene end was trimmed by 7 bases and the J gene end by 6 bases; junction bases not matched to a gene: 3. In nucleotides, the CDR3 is TGTGCCAGTACAGGCGGGGGCAATGAGCAGTTCTTC. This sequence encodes CASTGGGNEQFF.

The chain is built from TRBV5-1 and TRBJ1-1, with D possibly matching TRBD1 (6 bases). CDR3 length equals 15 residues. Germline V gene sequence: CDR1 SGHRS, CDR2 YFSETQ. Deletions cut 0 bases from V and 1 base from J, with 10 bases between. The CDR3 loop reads CASSLGSGANTEAFF. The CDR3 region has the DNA TGCGCCAGCAGCTTGGGGTCAGGGGCGAACACTGAAGCTTTCTTT.

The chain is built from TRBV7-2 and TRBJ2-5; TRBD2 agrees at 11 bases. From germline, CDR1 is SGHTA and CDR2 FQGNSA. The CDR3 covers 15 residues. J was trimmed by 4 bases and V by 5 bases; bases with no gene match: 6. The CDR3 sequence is CASSRGSGGVETQYF. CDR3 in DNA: TGTGCCAGCAGCCGGGGTAGCGGGGGGGTAGAGACCCAGTACTTC.

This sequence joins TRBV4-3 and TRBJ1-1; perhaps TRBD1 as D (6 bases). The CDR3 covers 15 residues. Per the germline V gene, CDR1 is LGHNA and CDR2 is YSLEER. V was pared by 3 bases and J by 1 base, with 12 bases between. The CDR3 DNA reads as TGCGCCAGCAGCCACCACGCACAGGGGAACACTGAAGCTTTCTTT. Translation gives CASSHHAQGNTEAFF.

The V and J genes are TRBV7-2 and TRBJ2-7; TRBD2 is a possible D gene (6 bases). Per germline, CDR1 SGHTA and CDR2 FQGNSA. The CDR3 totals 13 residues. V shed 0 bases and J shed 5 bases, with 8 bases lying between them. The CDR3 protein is CASSLAGLHEQYF. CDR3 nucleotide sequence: TGTGCCAGCAGCTTAGCGGGACTCCACGAGCAGTACTTC.

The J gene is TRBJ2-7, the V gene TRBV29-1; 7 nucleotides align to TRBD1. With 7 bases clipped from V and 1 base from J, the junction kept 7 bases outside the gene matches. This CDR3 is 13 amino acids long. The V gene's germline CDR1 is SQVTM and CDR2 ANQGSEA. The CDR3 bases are TGCAGCGCTTCTCAGGGGGAGTCCTACGAGCAGTACTTC. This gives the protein CSASQGESYEQYF.

The CDR3 loop reads CSARVGETQYF. For the CDR3, the DNA is TGCAGTGCTAGAGTTGGCGAGACCCAGTACTTC. This sequence joins TRBV20-1 and TRBJ2-5; D is unclear. The CDR3 is 11 residues long. V was pared by 1 base and J by 5 bases, with 5 bases between. From germline, CDR1 is DFQATT and CDR2 SNEGSKA (reference sequence).

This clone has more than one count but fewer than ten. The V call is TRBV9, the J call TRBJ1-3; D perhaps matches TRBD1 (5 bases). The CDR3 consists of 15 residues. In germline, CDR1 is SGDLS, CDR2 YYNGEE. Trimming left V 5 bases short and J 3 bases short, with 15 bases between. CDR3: CASSTGGWVGNTIYF. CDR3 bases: TGTGCCAGCAGTACCGGGGGTTGGGTTGGAAACACCATATATTTT.

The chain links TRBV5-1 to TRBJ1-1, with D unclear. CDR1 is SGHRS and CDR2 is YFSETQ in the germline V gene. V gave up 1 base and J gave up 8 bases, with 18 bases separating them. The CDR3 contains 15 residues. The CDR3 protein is CASSLKSSSQSEAFF. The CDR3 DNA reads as TGCGCCAGCAGCTTGAAGTCCAGCTCCCAATCGGAAGCTTTCTTT. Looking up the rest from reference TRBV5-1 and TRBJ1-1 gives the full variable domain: KAGVTQTPRYLIKTRGQQVTLSCSPISGHRSVSWYQQTPGQGLQFLFEYFSETQRNKGNFPGRFSGRQFSNSRSEMNVSTLELGDSALYLCASSLKSSSQSEAFFGQGTRLTVV.

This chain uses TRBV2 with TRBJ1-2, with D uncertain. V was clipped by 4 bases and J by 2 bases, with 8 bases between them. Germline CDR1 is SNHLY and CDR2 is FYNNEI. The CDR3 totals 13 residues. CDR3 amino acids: CASSATMNYGYTF. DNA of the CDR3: TGTGCCAGCAGTGCGACGATGAACTATGGCTACACCTTC.

CDR3: CASSYSATIGNTIYF. The CDR3 DNA sequence: TGTGCCAGCAGTTACTCCGCTACGATTGGAAACACCATATATTTT. J is TRBJ1-3 and V is TRBV6-2 or TRBV6-3; D remains ambiguous. V was shortened by 0 bases and J by 3 bases, with 9 bases between the two germline ends. The CDR3 has 15 amino acids. Germline V CDR1 and CDR2: MNHEY, SVGEGT.

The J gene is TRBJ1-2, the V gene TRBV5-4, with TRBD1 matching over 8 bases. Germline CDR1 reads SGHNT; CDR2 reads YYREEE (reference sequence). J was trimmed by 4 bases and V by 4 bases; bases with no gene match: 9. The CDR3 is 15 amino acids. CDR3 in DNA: TGTGCCAGCAGCCCCGATGGACAGGGCCTCTATGGCTACACCTTC. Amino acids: CASSPDGQGLYGYTF.

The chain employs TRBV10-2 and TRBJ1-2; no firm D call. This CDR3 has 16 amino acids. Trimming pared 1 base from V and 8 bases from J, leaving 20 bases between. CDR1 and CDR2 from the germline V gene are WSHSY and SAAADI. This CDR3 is CASSEFGLILGSGYTF. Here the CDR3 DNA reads TGCGCCAGCAGTGAGTTCGGCCTCATATTAGGGAGCGGCTACACCTTC.

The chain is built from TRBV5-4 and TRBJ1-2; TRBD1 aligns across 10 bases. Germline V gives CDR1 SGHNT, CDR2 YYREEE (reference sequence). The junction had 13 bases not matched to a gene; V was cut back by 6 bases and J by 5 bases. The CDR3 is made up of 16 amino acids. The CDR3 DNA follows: TGTGCCAGCACCCCCGGGGCGGGACAGGGGATTTATGGCTACACCTTC. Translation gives CASTPGAGQGIYGYTF.

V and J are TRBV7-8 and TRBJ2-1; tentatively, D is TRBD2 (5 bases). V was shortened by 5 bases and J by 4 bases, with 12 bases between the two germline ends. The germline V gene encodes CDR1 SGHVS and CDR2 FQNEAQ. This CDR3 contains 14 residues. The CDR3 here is CASSRRDRYNEQFF. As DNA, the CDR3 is TGTGCCAGCAGCCGCCGGGATCGTTACAATGAGCAGTTCTTC.

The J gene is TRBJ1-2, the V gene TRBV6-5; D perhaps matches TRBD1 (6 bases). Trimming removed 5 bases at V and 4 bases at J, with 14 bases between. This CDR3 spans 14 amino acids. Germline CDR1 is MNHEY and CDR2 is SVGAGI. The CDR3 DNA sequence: TGTGCCAGCAGTAGGACAGCTTTTGGCTATGGCTACACCTTC. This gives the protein CASSRTAFGYGYTF.

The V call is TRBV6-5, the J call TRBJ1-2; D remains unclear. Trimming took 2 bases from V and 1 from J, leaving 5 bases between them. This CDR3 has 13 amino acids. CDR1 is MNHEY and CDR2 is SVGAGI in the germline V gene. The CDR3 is CASSYKGNYGYTF. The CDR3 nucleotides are TGTGCCAGCAGTTACAAGGGTAACTATGGCTACACCTTC.

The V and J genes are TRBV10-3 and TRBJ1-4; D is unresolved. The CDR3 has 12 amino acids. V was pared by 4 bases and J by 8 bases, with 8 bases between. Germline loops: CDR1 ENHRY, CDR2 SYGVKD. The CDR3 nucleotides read TGTGCCATCAGTGTTACAGAGGAAAAACTGTTTTTT. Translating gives CAISVTEEKLFF.

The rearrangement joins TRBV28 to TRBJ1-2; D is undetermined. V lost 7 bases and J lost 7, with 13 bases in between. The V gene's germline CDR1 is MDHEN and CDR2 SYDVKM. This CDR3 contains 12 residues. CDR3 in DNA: TGTGCCAGCACCACTGGTCCCCTTGGCTACACCTTC. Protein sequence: CASTTGPLGYTF.

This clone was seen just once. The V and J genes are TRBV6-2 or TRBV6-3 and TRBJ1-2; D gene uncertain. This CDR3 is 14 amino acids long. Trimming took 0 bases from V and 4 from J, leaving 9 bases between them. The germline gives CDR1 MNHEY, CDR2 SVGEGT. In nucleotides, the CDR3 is TGTGCCAGCAGTTACTCGATGTCAGGCTATGGCTACACCTTC. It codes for CASSYSMSGYGYTF.

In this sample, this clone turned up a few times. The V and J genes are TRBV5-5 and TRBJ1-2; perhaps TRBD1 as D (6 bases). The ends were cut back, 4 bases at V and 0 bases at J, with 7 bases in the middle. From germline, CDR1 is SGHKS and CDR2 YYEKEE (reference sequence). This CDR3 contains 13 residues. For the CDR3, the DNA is TGTGCCAGCAGCCGGACAGCTAACTATGGCTACACCTTC. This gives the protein CASSRTANYGYTF.

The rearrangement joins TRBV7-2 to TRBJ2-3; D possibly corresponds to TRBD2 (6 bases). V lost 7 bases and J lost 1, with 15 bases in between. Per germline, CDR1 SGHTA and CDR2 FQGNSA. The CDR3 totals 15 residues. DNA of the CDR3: TGTGCCAGCACCCTTACTAGCTGGGGCACAGATACGCAGTATTTT. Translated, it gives CASTLTSWGTDTQYF.

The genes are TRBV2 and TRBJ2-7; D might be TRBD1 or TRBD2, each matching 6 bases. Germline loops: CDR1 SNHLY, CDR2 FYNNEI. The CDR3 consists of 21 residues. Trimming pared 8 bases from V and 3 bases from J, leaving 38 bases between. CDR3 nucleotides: TGTGCCAGCCAGGACGCCAATAGGGGGGCCAGGGGTTGGCGGGCCTACTACGAGCAGTACTTC. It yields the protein CASQDANRGARGWRAYYEQYF. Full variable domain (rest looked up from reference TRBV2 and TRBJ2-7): EPEVTQTPSHQVTQMGQEVILRCVPISNHLYFYWYRQILGQKVEFLVSFYNNEISEKSEIFDDQFSVERPDGSNFTLKIRSTKLEDSAMYFCASQDANRGARGWRAYYEQYFGPGTRLTVT.

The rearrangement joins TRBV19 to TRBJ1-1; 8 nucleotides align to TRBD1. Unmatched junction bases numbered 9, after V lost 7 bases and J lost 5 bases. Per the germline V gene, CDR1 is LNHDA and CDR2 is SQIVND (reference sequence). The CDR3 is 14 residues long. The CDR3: CASKTRTGRTEAFF. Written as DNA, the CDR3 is TGTGCCAGTAAAACTAGGACAGGGCGAACTGAAGCTTTCTTT.

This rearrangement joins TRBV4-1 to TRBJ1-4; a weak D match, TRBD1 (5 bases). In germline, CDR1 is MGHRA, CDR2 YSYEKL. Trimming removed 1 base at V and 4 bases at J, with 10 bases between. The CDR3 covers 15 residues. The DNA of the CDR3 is TGCGCCAGCAGCCAAGGTTGGGGCGATAATGAAAAACTGTTTTTT. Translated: CASSQGWGDNEKLFF.